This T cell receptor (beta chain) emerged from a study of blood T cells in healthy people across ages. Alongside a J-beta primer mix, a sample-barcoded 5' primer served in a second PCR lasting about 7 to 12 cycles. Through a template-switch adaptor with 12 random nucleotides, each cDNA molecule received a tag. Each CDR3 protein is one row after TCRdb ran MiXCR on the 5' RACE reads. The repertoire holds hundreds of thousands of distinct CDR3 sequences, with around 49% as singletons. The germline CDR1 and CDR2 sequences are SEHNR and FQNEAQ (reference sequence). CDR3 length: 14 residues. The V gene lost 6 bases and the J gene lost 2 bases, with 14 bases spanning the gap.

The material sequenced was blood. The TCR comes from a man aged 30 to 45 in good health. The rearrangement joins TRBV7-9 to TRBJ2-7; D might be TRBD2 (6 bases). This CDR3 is CASSYLGRTYEQYF. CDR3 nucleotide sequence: TGTGCCAGCAGTTATTTAGGGAGGACCTACGAGCAGTACTTC.